This is a list of T cell receptor beta chains from one sample in a study of blood T cell repertoires in COVID-19. The repertoire was sequenced with immunoSEQ multiplex PCR; TCRdb's copy has only in-frame clones and lacks some. The sample has over 200,000 clones; approximately 85% are singletons. Sample: PBMCs or T cells enriched from blood (not recorded which). The receptors were sampled from a woman between 50 and 59 years old who had recovered from COVID-19. The CDR3 runs from the conserved cysteine through the conserved F or W. Each record gives: CDR3 DNA, CDR3 protein, J gene, D gene, V gene, clone size. A D gene is named only where the DNA matches it firmly. For some rows the clone size is stated as once, few or many, or as a class when expanded; others skip it.

CDR3nt: TGTGCCAGCAGCGCGACAGGGGGCACTGAAGCTTTCTTT
CDR3aa: CASSATGGTEAFF
j_gene: TRBJ1-1
d_gene: TRBD1
v_gene: TRBV5-6
abundance: -

CDR3nt: TGCAGCGTTGTACGGGGCTACGAGCAGTACTTC
CDR3aa: CSVVRGYEQYF
j_gene: TRBJ2-7
d_gene: -
v_gene: TRBV29-1
abundance: -

CDR3nt: TGTGCCAAGACAGGGGACTCTGGGGCCAACGTCCTGACTTTC
CDR3aa: CAKTGDSGANVLTF
j_gene: TRBJ2-6
d_gene: TRBD1
v_gene: TRBV9
abundance: -

CDR3nt: TGTGCCAGCGGCCCAGGACAGGTACCCTACGAGCAGTACTTC
CDR3aa: CASGPGQVPYEQYF
j_gene: TRBJ2-7
d_gene: TRBD1
v_gene: TRBV7-9
abundance: once

CDR3nt: TGTGCCAGCATCAGGGCTTTGAACACTGAAGCTTTCTTT
CDR3aa: CASIRALNTEAFF
j_gene: TRBJ1-1
d_gene: -
v_gene: TRBV6-5
abundance: once

CDR3nt: TGTGCCACCAGTGAGGGTACAGGCCGGACCCCCTCCAGATTTACCGGGGAGCTGTTTTTT
CDR3aa: CATSEGTGRTPSRFTGELFF
j_gene: TRBJ2-2
d_gene: -
v_gene: TRBV24-1
abundance: -

CDR3nt: TGTGCCAGCAGTCCGGGGAAAGGATCGCGGACCTACGAGCAGTACTTC
CDR3aa: CASSPGKGSRTYEQYF
j_gene: TRBJ2-7
d_gene: -
v_gene: TRBV28
abundance: -

CDR3nt: TGTGCCAGTAGTCCCAGGACAGCCCTTAACTATGGCTACACCTTC
CDR3aa: CASSPRTALNYGYTF
j_gene: TRBJ1-2
d_gene: -
v_gene: TRBV19
abundance: -

CDR3nt: TGTGCCAGCAGTTACCCTCGAGGGCTAGCGGGCCCCTACGAGCAGTACTTC
CDR3aa: CASSYPRGLAGPYEQYF
j_gene: TRBJ2-7
d_gene: TRBD2
v_gene: TRBV6-2/TRBV6-3
abundance: -

CDR3nt: TGTGCCAGCAGACCCCTAGGGGGGGGCTCGTACGAGCAGTACTTC
CDR3aa: CASRPLGGGSYEQYF
j_gene: TRBJ2-7
d_gene: -
v_gene: TRBV2
abundance: -

CDR3nt: TGTGCCAGCAGTCGGTCAAGTCCAACTAATGAAAAACTGTTTTTT
CDR3aa: CASSRSSPTNEKLFF
j_gene: TRBJ1-4
d_gene: -
v_gene: TRBV28
abundance: -

CDR3nt: TGTGCCAGCAGCCGTCAAAGGGGCACTGAAGCTTTCTTT
CDR3aa: CASSRQRGTEAFF
j_gene: TRBJ1-1
d_gene: -
v_gene: TRBV12-3/TRBV12-4
abundance: -

CDR3nt: TGTGCCAGCCAAGCCTGGGGGGAGCTGTTTTTT
CDR3aa: CASQAWGELFF
j_gene: TRBJ2-2
d_gene: -
v_gene: TRBV2
abundance: -

CDR3nt: TGTGCCAGCAGGGGGGCTACTGAAGCTTTCTTT
CDR3aa: CASRGATEAFF
j_gene: TRBJ1-1
d_gene: -
v_gene: TRBV12-3/TRBV12-4
abundance: -

CDR3nt: TGTGCCAGCAGCGTATATCCGGGAGGGGATTTCGGCACCGGGGAGCTGTTTTTT
CDR3aa: CASSVYPGGDFGTGELFF
j_gene: TRBJ2-2
d_gene: TRBD2
v_gene: TRBV9
abundance: -

CDR3nt: TGTGCCAGCAGCCAAGACCACCCTATGAACACCGGGGAGCTGTTTTTT
CDR3aa: CASSQDHPMNTGELFF
j_gene: TRBJ2-2
d_gene: -
v_gene: TRBV4-2
abundance: -

CDR3nt: TGTGCCAGCAGCCAAAGTGCAACCGGGGAGACCCAGTACTTC
CDR3aa: CASSQSATGETQYF
j_gene: TRBJ2-5
d_gene: -
v_gene: TRBV3-1/TRBV3-2
abundance: -

CDR3nt: TGTGCCAGCAGAGACATCCAAGAGACCCAGTACTTC
CDR3aa: CASRDIQETQYF
j_gene: TRBJ2-5
d_gene: -
v_gene: TRBV27
abundance: -

CDR3nt: TGTGCCAGCAGTCTCGGACAGGGGAACACTGAAGCTTTCTTT
CDR3aa: CASSLGQGNTEAFF
j_gene: TRBJ1-1
d_gene: TRBD1
v_gene: TRBV28
abundance: -

CDR3nt: TGTGCCAGCAGTTTCGGAGGGTTGAACACTGAAGCTTTCTTT
CDR3aa: CASSFGGLNTEAFF
j_gene: TRBJ1-1
d_gene: -
v_gene: TRBV27
abundance: once

CDR3nt: TGTGCCAGCAGTTCGGGGGGCCCTGGGGCCAACGTCCTGACTTTC
CDR3aa: CASSSGGPGANVLTF
j_gene: TRBJ2-6
d_gene: -
v_gene: TRBV28
abundance: -

CDR3nt: TGTGCCAGCAGTTCCACCAGGGCCTCTGGAAACACCATATATTTT
CDR3aa: CASSSTRASGNTIYF
j_gene: TRBJ1-3
d_gene: -
v_gene: TRBV6-6
abundance: once